Below, 8 T cell receptor beta chains from the same sample are listed, as sequenced in a study of blood T cells in healthy people across ages. A J-beta primer mix and a sample-barcoded 5' primer were used in a second PCR of about 7 to 11 cycles. TCRdb re-called the 5' RACE reads with MiXCR, one entry per CDR3 protein. The repertoire has about 680,000 distinct CDR3 sequences, around 48% of them found once; the top ten carry 25% to 35%. Sequenced input: blood. The receptors stem from a woman aged 55-75 years in good health.

This clonotype was counted a few times. The chain uses TRBV3-1 and TRBJ2-2; D is perhaps TRBD2 (5 bases). The CDR3 is 17 residues long. V was clipped by 1 base and J by 4 bases, with 16 bases between them. CDR1 LGHDT and CDR2 YNNKEL come from the germline V gene (reference sequence). This CDR3 reads CASSQGGGPRGTGELFF. In nucleotides, the CDR3 is TGTGCCAGCAGCCAAGGCGGAGGTCCGAGAGGCACCGGGGAGCTGTTTTTT.

As to this clonotype: The junction does not match germline at one end; this may be a read error. The V and J genes are TRBV20-1 and TRBJ1-4; no definite D call. Germline V CDR1 and CDR2: DFQATT, SNEGSKA (reference sequence). CDR3 length equals 12 residues. CDR3 in amino acids: CSATRGEERLFF. In nucleotides, the CDR3 is TGCAGCGCCACTCGTGGGGAGGAAAGACTGTTTTTT.

V usage is TRBV18 and J usage is TRBJ2-1, with D tentatively TRBD1 or TRBD2 (5 bases each). This CDR3 has 18 amino acids. The V end was cut by 5 bases, the J end by 0 bases, with 20 bases between. Looked up from germline, CDR1 is KGHSH and CDR2 is LQKENI. The CDR3 reads CASSGGADSRSSYNEQFF. The CDR3 nucleotides read TGTGCCAGCTCAGGGGGAGCGGACTCCAGGAGCTCCTACAATGAGCAGTTCTTC.

The V and J genes are TRBV7-9 and TRBJ1-6; D unclear. V lost 3 bases to trimming and J lost 10 bases, with 13 bases between them. This CDR3 has 14 amino acids. CDR1 and CDR2 (germline): SEHNR, FQNEAQ (reference sequence). The CDR3 spells CASSFLSSMSPLHF. The DNA for the CDR3 is TGTGCCAGCAGCTTTTTGTCAAGCATGTCACCCCTCCACTTT.

This clonotype was observed a few times. The chain combines TRBV5-1 with TRBJ2-3, with D unclear. V lost 3 bases and J lost 5, with 16 bases in between. This CDR3 is built from 15 residues. Per the germline V gene, CDR1 is SGHRS and CDR2 is YFSETQ. The DNA of the CDR3 is TGCGCCAGCAGCTCGGATCACCCTTCTGAAGATACGCAGTATTTT. Its translation: CASSSDHPSEDTQYF.

The chain recombines TRBV11-1 with TRBJ2-6; 7 bases are shared with TRBD1. Germline CDR1 SGHAT, CDR2 FQDESV (reference sequence). The CDR3 runs to 16 residues. V shed 5 bases and J 1 base; nucleotides not matched to a gene: 5. In DNA, the CDR3 is TGTGCCAGCAGCAAATACAGGGGTTCTGGGGCCAACGTCCTGACTTTC. The encoded protein is CASSKYRGSGANVLTF.

This clonotype was counted ten times or more. The V gene is TRBV7-3, the J gene TRBJ1-6; the D gene is possibly TRBD1 (5 bases). CDR1 SGHTA and CDR2 FQGTGA come from the germline V gene. Trimming left V 3 bases short and J 10 bases short, with 16 bases between. The CDR3 has 15 amino acids. The CDR3 nucleotides read TGTGCCAGCAGCTTGGGGCAGGGTGGGAAATCACCCCTCCACTTT. This gives the protein CASSLGQGGKSPLHF.

This clonotype turned up a few times. The rearrangement links TRBV6-5 to TRBJ1-1; D is perhaps TRBD1 (5 bases). CDR3 length equals 15 residues. Per the germline V gene, CDR1 is MNHEY and CDR2 is SVGAGI. Between the trimmed V and J ends, which lost 2 bases and 0 bases, there was a span of 10 bases. CDR3 DNA: TGTGCCAGCAGTTACCGACAGACGATGAACACTGAAGCTTTCTTT. Translated: CASSYRQTMNTEAFF.